The rows below give T cell receptor beta chains drawn from one sample of a study of cytomegalovirus exposure and HLA in healthy donors. TCRdb's table, derived via immunoSEQ multiplex PCR, lists solely in-frame clones and lacks some. The sample records roughly 70,000 clones, 85% to 95% being singletons. Sequencing input: PBMCs. The receptors shown here come from a man younger than 30 in good health and CMV-seronegative. Both conserved end residues are trimmed from each CDR3. D genes are given only for firm matches.

TRBV6-5	TRBD1	TRBJ1-1	12	ASSPGTGFKEAF
TRBV14	TRBD1	TRBJ2-7	11	ASSRNRGYEQY
TRBV28	.	TRBJ2-3	13	ASSLLAASTDTQY
TRBV2	TRBD2	TRBJ2-3	13	ASRAGTSVVDTQY
TRBV13	.	TRBJ2-7	12	ASSNPGLVYEQY
TRBV19	.	TRBJ1-5	14	ASSIATGLRNQPQH
TRBV7-3	.	TRBJ1-2	13	ASGGGGEPFYGYT
TRBV7-8	.	TRBJ1-1	12	ASGARARGTEAF
TRBV14	TRBD2	TRBJ2-3	14	ASSQEVGLATDTQY
TRBV19	.	TRBJ1-1	11	ASIGGFITEAF
TRBV2	TRBD1	TRBJ2-2	12	ASRRDRDTGELF
TRBV7-2	.	TRBJ1-3	13	ASSFLSGVGNTIY
TRBV27	.	TRBJ2-7	9	ASTGGYEQY
TRBV30	TRBD2	TRBJ2-7	12	AWSGRLAVGEQY